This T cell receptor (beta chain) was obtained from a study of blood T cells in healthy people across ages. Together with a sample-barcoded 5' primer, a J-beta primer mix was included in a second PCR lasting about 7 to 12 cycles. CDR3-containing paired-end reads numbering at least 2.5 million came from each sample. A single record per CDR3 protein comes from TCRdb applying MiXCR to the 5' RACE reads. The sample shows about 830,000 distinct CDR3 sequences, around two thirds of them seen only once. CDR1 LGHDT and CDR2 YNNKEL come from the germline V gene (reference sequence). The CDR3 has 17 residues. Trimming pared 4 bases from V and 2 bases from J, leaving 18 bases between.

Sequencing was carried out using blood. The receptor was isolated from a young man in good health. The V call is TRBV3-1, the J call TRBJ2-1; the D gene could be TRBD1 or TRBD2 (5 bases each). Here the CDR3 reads CASSPLGVTLPYNEQFF. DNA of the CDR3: TGTGCCAGCAGCCCGTTGGGGGTAACCCTTCCCTACAATGAGCAGTTCTTC.